This paragraph covers one TCR beta chain sequence. Antigen: not known. CDR3 length: 15 residues. V trimming: 8 bases; J trimming: 7 bases; junction bases outside the gene matches: 10. Looked up from germline, CDR1 is MDHEN and CDR2 is SYDVKM. The data were produced by immunoSEQ multiplex PCR, yet TCRdb's version contains in-frame clones alone and is incomplete. This sample has around 130,000 clones, with around 84% found just once. This sample is part of a study of T cell responses to AZD1222 COVID-19 vaccine. Whole-study context: Pooling was applied to second doses at about 4 or about 12 weeks.

The study's findings and limits: The repertoires were collected only after the peak T cell response. Regions left unmutated in variants are reportedly the target of nearly half of spike-specific TCRs.

The TCR was taken from an adult in good health. This material consisted of peripheral blood, taken on day 0 of AZD1222 vaccination. The chain recombines TRBV28 with TRBJ1-4; TRBD1 matches at 10 bases. The CDR3 loop is CASCLRDRGREKLFF. The CDR3 DNA sequence: TGTGCCAGCTGCCTCCGGGACAGGGGTCGTGAAAAACTGTTTTTT.